The clone carrying this T cell receptor beta chain has just a few counts. The entry originates in a study of blood T cell repertoires in COVID-19. Looking at the study overall: Material from acute and convalescent COVID-19 was sourced from the United States, Italy and Spain. T cells, B-cell-depleted T cells, or PBMCs supplied cDNA or gDNA.

The CDR3 runs to 14 residues. V was pared by 1 base and J by 7 bases, with 8 bases between. Germline V gene sequence: CDR1 LNHDA, CDR2 SQIVND (reference sequence). Original analysis: Amplification of reference gene primers provided the estimated nucleated cell counts. Method: immunoSEQ multiplex PCR; TCRdb's copy keeps in-frame clones and lacks some. That table furnishes V, J and clone size, whereas the DNA furnished D and trimming. The sample lists about 53,000 clones; about three quarters were seen once. The sequencing input was peripheral blood. This sequence originates from a man aged 70-80 years with active or convalescent COVID-19. The chain recombines TRBV19 with TRBJ1-6; TRBD1 might be the D (6 bases). The CDR3 protein is CASSIAQGNSPLHF. The CDR3 DNA sequence: TGTGCCAGTAGTATAGCCCAGGGGAATTCACCCCTCCACTTT.